Listed here are 21 T cell receptor beta chains from one sample, sequenced in a study of blood T cell repertoires in COVID-19. Sequencing used immunoSEQ multiplex PCR; TCRdb keeps in-frame clones, though not all of them. The repertoire holds some 190,000 clones, with under 90% as singletons. The material sequenced was peripheral blood. Every receptor here comes from a person aged 70 to 85 with COVID-19, enrolled during active disease.

Turning to this clone: One end of the junction varies from germline; a read error may be responsible. The CDR3 is CASSPLSRVSLF. The CDR3 coding sequence is TGTGCCAGCAGCCCCTTGTCTCGGGTCAGCCTCTTC. The chain joins TRBV7-2 to TRBJ1-2; D is uncertain. The CDR3 is made up of 12 amino acids. CDR1 SGHTA and CDR2 FQGNSA come from the germline V gene.

The rearrangement uses TRBV7-3 and TRBJ2-5; 9 bases match TRBD1. The CDR3 covers 14 residues. Germline assignment: CDR1 SGHTA and CDR2 FQGTGA. Losses at the gene ends were 5 bases for V and 5 bases for J; bases not matched to a gene: 6. This CDR3 reads CASSQQGARETQYF. The DNA of the CDR3 is TGTGCCAGCAGCCAACAGGGGGCGAGGGAGACCCAGTACTTC.

The chain carries TRBV11-3 and TRBJ1-1; D not resolved. The CDR3 runs 13 residues. V was pared by 3 bases and J by 1 base, with 6 bases between. Germline V gene lookup returns CDR1 SGHNT and CDR2 YENEEA. The CDR3 nucleotides are TGTGCCAGCAGCTTTGAGGGGAACACTGAAGCTTTCTTT. Protein: CASSFEGNTEAFF. Complete variable domain (other parts from reference TRBV11-3 and TRBJ1-1): EAGVVQSPRYKIIEKKQPVAFWCNPISGHNTLYWYLQNLGQGPELLIRYENEEAVDDSQLPKDRFSAERLKGVDSTLKIQPAELGDSAVYLCASSFEGNTEAFFGQGTRLTVV.

The chain combines TRBV15 with TRBJ2-2; tentatively, D is TRBD2 (7 bases). Germline lookup yields CDR1 LNHNV and CDR2 YYDKDF (reference sequence). CDR3 size: 16 residues. Trimming took off 2 bases at V and 4 bases at J, with 14 bases between the two ends. CDR3 residues: CATSRLGGPRTGELFF. CDR3 nucleotide sequence: TGTGCCACCAGCAGATTGGGGGGGCCACGCACCGGGGAGCTGTTTTTT.

The chain couples TRBV4-3 to TRBJ1-2, with a tentative D call TRBD1 (6 bases). Germline lookup yields CDR1 LGHNA and CDR2 YSLEER. The CDR3 is 15 amino acids. Trimming cost V 0 bases and J 5 bases, with 13 bases left between them. The CDR3 reads CASSQDLGQPYGYTF. The CDR3 region has the DNA TGCGCCAGCAGCCAAGATCTTGGACAGCCTTATGGCTACACCTTC.

The V call is TRBV7-6, the J call TRBJ2-5, with TRBD1 matching 7 bases. J was trimmed by 5 bases and V by 1 base; bases with no gene match: 13. The CDR3 is made up of 17 amino acids. Germline V gene data show CDR1 as SGHVS and CDR2 as FNYEAQ. CDR3 amino acids: CASSLDISEGASETQYF. The DNA of the CDR3 is TGTGCCAGCAGCTTAGATATTAGCGAGGGGGCCTCGGAGACCCAGTACTTC.

This chain connects TRBV6-6 to TRBJ1-4; 7 bases match TRBD1. Trimming cost V 6 bases and J 7 bases; bases outside gene matches: 8. The CDR3 covers 14 residues. CDR1 and CDR2 from the germline V gene are MNHNY and SVGAGI (reference sequence). CDR3 coding DNA: TGTGCCAGCAGATCAGGGGGTGATACTGAAAAACTGTTTTTT. The encoded protein is CASRSGGDTEKLFF.

This chain connects TRBV6-2 or TRBV6-3 to TRBJ1-1; D perhaps matches TRBD1 (6 bases). Germline loops: CDR1 MNHEY, CDR2 SVGEGT. The CDR3 totals 15 residues. V lost 2 bases to trimming and J lost 0 bases, with 10 bases between them. The chain's CDR3 is CASSYRPGVNTEAFF. CDR3 DNA sequence: TGTGCCAGCAGTTACCGTCCAGGGGTGAACACTGAAGCTTTCTTT.

This clone was detected a few times. V usage is TRBV4-1 and J usage is TRBJ1-2; D not resolved. This CDR3 has 15 amino acids. Germline-derived CDR1 and CDR2 are MGHRA and YSYEKL. The ends were cut back, 1 base at V and 4 bases at J, with 13 bases in the middle. The CDR3 is CASSQVLAAAYGYTF. The CDR3 nucleotides are TGCGCCAGCAGCCAAGTGTTAGCGGCAGCCTATGGCTACACCTTC.

The chain joins TRBV5-1 to TRBJ1-1, with TRBD1 matching over 7 bases. V lost 3 bases to trimming and J lost 1 base; unmatched junction nucleotides: 3. The CDR3 extends over 14 amino acids. Germline CDR1 SGHRS, CDR2 YFSETQ. For the CDR3, the DNA is TGCGCCAGCAGCTCGGCAGGGGGGAACACTGAAGCTTTCTTT. This encodes CASSSAGGNTEAFF.

The chain joins TRBV10-3 to TRBJ2-2, with 8 bases fitting TRBD2. Germline CDR1 and CDR2: ENHRY and SYGVKD. With V trimmed by 5 bases and J by 2 bases, 7 bases remained unmatched. The CDR3 extends over 16 amino acids. Here the CDR3 DNA reads TGTGCCATCAGTAACCCCCGGGGGGGCAACACCGGGGAGCTGTTTTTT. It yields the protein CAISNPRGGNTGELFF.

The J gene is TRBJ1-2, the V gene TRBV27, with D unclear. Trimming stripped 5 bases from V and 3 bases from J, with 7 bases between. Looked up from germline, CDR1 is MNHEY and CDR2 is SMNVEV (reference sequence). This CDR3 is built from 12 residues. The CDR3 loop is CASSRGDYGYTF. The CDR3 DNA is TGTGCCAGCAGTCGCGGAGACTATGGCTACACCTTC.

The rearrangement joins TRBV7-2 to TRBJ1-2, with D perhaps matching TRBD1 (6 bases). Looked up from germline, CDR1 is SGHTA and CDR2 is FQGNSA. The length of the CDR3 is 14 residues. The V end was cut by 5 bases, the J end by 4 bases, with 14 bases between. CDR3 sequence (DNA): TGTGCCAGCAGCGACGACAGGAGCCTCTATGGCTACACCTTC. This gives the protein CASSDDRSLYGYTF.

V usage is TRBV11-2 and J usage is TRBJ2-3, with 9 bases identical to TRBD2. Germline lookup yields CDR1 SGHAT and CDR2 FQNNGV. The CDR3 totals 16 residues. J lost 2 bases, V lost 2 bases, and 5 bases had no gene match. The CDR3 DNA sequence: TGTGCCAGCAGCTTAAGAACTAGCGGGTACACAGATACGCAGTATTTT. This codes for CASSLRTSGYTDTQYF.

J is TRBJ1-1 and V is TRBV19; 7 bases fit TRBD1. Germline CDR1 LNHDA, CDR2 SQIVND (reference sequence). J gave up 5 bases and V 6 bases, and 9 bases lay outside the gene matches. This CDR3 is built from 14 residues. DNA of the CDR3: TGTGCCAGTAGATACACAGGGGTGGGGACTGAAGCTTTCTTT. Translated, it gives CASRYTGVGTEAFF.

The V and J genes are TRBV6-5 and TRBJ1-6; D is ambiguous. The V gene's germline CDR1 is MNHEY and CDR2 SVGAGI. The CDR3 has 15 residues. V lost 2 bases and J 5 bases, leaving 10 bases between the germline ends. CDR3 nucleotides: TGTGCCAGCAGTTACGGGTTACAGAATAATTCACCCCTCCACTTT. The encoded protein is CASSYGLQNNSPLHF.

Only a few counts were recorded for this clone. The chain recombines TRBV20-1 with TRBJ2-5; 12 bases are a match to TRBD2. J gave up 2 bases and V 3 bases, and 4 bases lay outside the gene matches. The CDR3 length is 15 residues. Germline-derived CDR1 and CDR2 are DFQATT and SNEGSKA (reference sequence). Here the CDR3 DNA reads TGCAGTGCTAGTTCCACTAGCGGGAGGCAAGAGACCCAGTACTTC. It yields the protein CSASSTSGRQETQYF.

The V call is TRBV6-6, the J call TRBJ1-5; 7 nucleotides agree with TRBD1. CDR3 size: 15 residues. After removal of 7 bases from V and 6 bases from J, the junction contained 12 bases not matched to a gene. Germline CDR1 is MNHNY and CDR2 is SVGAGI (reference sequence). DNA for the CDR3: TGTGCCAGCAAAAAAGACAGGGATAACTCTCAGCCCCAGCATTTT. This gives the protein CASKKDRDNSQPQHF.

The rearrangement links TRBV14 to TRBJ2-5; the D is unclear. The CDR3 loop spans 14 amino acids. V lost 1 base to trimming and J lost 6 bases, with 12 bases between them. The germline gives CDR1 SGHDN, CDR2 FVKESK. The CDR3 spells CASSQVNQAQTQYF. CDR3 sequence (DNA): TGTGCCAGCAGCCAAGTTAACCAGGCACAGACCCAGTACTTC.

This chain joins TRBV6-5 and TRBJ1-5; D gene ambiguous. From germline, CDR1 is MNHEY and CDR2 SVGAGI. V dropped 6 bases and J dropped 2 bases, with 14 bases sitting between them. The CDR3 extends over 15 amino acids. CDR3 sequence reads: CASSAETARNQPQHF. Written as DNA, the CDR3 is TGTGCCAGCAGCGCCGAAACAGCTCGCAATCAGCCCCAGCATTTT.

The chain joins TRBV5-4 to TRBJ2-4; 10 bases agree with TRBD1. Germline CDR1 reads SGHNT; CDR2 reads YYREEE (reference sequence). The CDR3 consists of 16 residues. Trimming removed 4 bases from V and 3 bases from J; junction bases left unmatched: 7. CDR3 coding DNA: TGTGCCAGCAGCAGTCGGGACAGGGGTGTCAAAAACATTCAGTACTTC. This sequence encodes CASSSRDRGVKNIQYF.